The clone carrying this T cell receptor (beta chain) was counted once. Antigen specificity is unknown. The CDR3 covers 16 residues. Germline-derived CDR1 and CDR2 are SGHDT and YYEEEE. Trimming at V came to 3 bases and at J to 5 bases, leaving 11 bases not matched to a gene. Nominal health characterized the donors when sampled, though unrecorded immune exposures were likely. The data derive from a study of cytomegalovirus exposure and HLA in healthy donors. Whole-study findings and limits: In vitro assays verified that three CMV-associated chains recognized CMV antigens specifically. Per published reports, the classifier diagnosed cytomegalovirus status with high specificity and sensitivity. Cytomegalovirus association was assigned to about 150 TCR beta chains.

PCR employed 60 Vbeta and 13 Jbeta primers. Measured with immunoSEQ multiplex PCR; TCRdb has only the in-frame clones, and not every one. Altogether under 200,000 clones are present, roughly 85% being singletons, with the ten largest covering roughly 1.6%. This sequence was found in a young woman in good health and CMV-seronegative. Sequenced: PBMCs. The J gene is TRBJ1-2, the V gene TRBV5-6; 9 nucleotides line up with TRBD1. In nucleotides, the CDR3 is TGTGCCAGCAGCTGGGACGGCGGGGGACAGGGATATGGCTACACCTTC. This gives the protein CASSWDGGGQGYGYTF.